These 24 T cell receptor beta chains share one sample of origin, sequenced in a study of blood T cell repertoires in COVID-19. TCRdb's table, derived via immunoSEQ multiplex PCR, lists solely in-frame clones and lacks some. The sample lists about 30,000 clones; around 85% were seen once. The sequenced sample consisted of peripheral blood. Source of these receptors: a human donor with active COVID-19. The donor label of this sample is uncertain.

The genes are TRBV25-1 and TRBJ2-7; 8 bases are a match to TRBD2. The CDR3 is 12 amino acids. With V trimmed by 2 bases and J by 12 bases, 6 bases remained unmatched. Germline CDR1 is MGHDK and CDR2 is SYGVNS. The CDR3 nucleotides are TGTGCCAGCAGTGAAGGCGGGGGGCGTTCGTACTTC. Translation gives CASSEGGGRSYF.

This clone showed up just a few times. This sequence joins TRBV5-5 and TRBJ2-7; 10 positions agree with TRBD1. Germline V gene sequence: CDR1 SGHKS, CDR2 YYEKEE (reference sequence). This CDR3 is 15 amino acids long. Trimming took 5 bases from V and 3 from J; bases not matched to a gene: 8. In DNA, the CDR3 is TGTGCCAGCAGATCGCCCCGGGACAGGGGCTACGAGCAGTACTTC. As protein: CASRSPRDRGYEQYF.

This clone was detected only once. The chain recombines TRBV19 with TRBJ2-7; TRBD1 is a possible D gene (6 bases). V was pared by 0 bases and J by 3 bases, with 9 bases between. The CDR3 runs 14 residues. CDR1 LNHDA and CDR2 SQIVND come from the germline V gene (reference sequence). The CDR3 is CASSIEHRVYEQYF. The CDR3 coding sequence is TGTGCCAGTAGTATAGAACACAGGGTCTACGAGCAGTACTTC.

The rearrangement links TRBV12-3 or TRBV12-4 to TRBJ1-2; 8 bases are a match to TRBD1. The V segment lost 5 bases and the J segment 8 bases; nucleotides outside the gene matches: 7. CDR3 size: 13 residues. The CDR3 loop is CASSIWTGNGYTF. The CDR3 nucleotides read TGTGCCAGCAGTATCTGGACAGGGAACGGCTACACCTTC.

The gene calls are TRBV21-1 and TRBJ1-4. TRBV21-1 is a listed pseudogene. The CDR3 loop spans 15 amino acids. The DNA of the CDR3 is TGTGCCAGCAGCAACCCCAGGAGGCTGGAGGAAAAACTGTTTTTT. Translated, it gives CASSNPRRLEEKLFF.

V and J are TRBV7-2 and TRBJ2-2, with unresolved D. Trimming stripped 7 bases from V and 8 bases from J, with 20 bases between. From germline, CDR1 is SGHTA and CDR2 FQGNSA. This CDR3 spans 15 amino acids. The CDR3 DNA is TGTGCCAGCACACCATCGAGAGGCAGAGCGGGGGAGCTGTTTTTT. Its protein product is CASTPSRGRAGELFF.

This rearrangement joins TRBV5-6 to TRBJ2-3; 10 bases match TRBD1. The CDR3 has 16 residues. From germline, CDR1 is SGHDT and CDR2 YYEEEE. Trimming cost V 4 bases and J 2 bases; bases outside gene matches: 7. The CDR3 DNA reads TGTGCCAGCAGCACGTGGACAGGGGGTGCCACAGATACGCAGTATTTT. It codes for CASSTWTGGATDTQYF. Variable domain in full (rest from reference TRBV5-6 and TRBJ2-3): DAGVTQSPTHLIKTRGQQVTLRCSPKSGHDTVSWYQQALGQGPQFIFQYYEEEERQRGNFPDRFSGHQFPNYSSELNVNALLLGDSALYLCASSTWTGGATDTQYFGPGTRLTVL.

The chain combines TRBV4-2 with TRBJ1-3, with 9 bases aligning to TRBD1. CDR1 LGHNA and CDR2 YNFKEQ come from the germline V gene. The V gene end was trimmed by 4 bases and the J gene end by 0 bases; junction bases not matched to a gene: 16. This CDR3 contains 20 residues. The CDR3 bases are TGTGCCAGCAGCCCCCGACCGGACAGGGGCCGGGGGGTCTCTGGAAACACCATATATTTT. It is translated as CASSPRPDRGRGVSGNTIYF.

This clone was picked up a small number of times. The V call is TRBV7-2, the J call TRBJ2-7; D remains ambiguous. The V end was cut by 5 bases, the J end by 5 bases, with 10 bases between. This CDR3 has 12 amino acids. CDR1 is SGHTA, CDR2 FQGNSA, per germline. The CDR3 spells CASSPSFHEQYF. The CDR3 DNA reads TGTGCCAGCAGCCCCTCGTTCCACGAGCAGTACTTC.

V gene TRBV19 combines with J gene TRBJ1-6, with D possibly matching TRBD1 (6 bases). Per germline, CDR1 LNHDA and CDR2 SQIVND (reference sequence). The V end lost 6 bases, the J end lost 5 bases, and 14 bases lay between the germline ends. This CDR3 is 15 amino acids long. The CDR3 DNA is TGTGCCAGTAGCACTGGGACAAGCGATAATTCACCCCTCCACTTT. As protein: CASSTGTSDNSPLHF.

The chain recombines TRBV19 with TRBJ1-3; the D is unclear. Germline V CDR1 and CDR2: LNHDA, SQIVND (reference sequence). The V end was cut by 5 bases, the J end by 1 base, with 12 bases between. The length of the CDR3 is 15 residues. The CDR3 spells CASSSTGRSGNTIYF. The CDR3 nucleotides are TGTGCCAGTAGTTCGACCGGGAGGTCTGGAAACACCATATATTTT.

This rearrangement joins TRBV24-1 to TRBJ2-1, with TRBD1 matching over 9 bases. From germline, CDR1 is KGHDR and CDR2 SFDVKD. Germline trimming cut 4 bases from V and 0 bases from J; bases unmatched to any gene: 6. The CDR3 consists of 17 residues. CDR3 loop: CATSDNRGLGSYNEQFF. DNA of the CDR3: TGTGCCACCAGTGACAACAGGGGGCTGGGCTCCTACAATGAGCAGTTCTTC.

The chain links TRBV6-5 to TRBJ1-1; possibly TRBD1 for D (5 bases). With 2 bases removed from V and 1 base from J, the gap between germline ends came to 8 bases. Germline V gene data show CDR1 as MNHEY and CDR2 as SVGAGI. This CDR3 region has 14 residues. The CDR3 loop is CASSYGGSNTEAFF. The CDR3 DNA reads TGTGCCAGCAGTTACGGGGGGTCGAACACTGAAGCTTTCTTT.

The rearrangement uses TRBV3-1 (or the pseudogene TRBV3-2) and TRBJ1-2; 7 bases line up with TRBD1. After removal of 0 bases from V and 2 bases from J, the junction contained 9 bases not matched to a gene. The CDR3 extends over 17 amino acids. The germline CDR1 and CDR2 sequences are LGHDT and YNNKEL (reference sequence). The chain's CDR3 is CASSQDRGGRSNYGYTF. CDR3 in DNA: TGTGCCAGCAGCCAAGATCGAGGGGGCAGGTCCAACTATGGCTACACCTTC.

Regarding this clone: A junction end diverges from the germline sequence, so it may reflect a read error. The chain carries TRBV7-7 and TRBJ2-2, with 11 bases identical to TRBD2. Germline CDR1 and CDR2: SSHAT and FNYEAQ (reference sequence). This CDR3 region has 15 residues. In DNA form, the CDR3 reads TGTGCTAGCAGCTTAGGGACTAGCGGCCCCGGGGAGCTGTTTTTT. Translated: CASSLGTSGPGELFF. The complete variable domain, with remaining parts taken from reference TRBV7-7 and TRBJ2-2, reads GAGVSQSPRYKVTKRGQDVTLRCDPISSHATLYWYQQALGQGPEFLTYFNYEAQPDKSGLPSDRFSAERPEGSISTLTIQRTEQRDSAMYRCASSLGTSGPGELFFGEGSRLTVL.

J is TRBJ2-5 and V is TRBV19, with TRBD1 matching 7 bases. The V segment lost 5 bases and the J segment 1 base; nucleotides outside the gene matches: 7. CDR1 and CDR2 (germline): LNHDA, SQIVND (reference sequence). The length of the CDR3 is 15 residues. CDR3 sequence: CASSLRDSLQETQYF. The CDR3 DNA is TGTGCCAGTAGTCTCCGGGACAGCCTCCAAGAGACCCAGTACTTC.

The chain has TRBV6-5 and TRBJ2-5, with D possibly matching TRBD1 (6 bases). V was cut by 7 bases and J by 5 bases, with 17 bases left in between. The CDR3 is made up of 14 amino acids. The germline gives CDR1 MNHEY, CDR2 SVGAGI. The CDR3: CASTHGAGEETQYF. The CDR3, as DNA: TGTGCCAGCACCCACGGTGCAGGGGAGGAGACCCAGTACTTC.

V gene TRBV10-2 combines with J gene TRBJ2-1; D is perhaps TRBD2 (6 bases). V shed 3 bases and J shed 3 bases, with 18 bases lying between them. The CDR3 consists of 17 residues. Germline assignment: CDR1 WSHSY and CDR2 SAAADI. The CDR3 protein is CASSEGFWRENYNEQFF. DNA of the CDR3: TGCGCCAGCAGTGAAGGGTTTTGGCGGGAAAACTACAATGAGCAGTTCTTC.

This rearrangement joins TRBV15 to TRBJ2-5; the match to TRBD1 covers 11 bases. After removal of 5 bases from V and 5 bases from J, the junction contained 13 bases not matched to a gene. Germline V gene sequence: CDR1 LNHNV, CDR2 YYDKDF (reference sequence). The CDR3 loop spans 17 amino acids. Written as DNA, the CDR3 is TGTGCCACCAGCGGGTCGTTACCGGGACAGGGGGTCGAGACCCAGTACTTC. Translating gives CATSGSLPGQGVETQYF.

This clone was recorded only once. The CDR3 spells CASSLAAGRNYGYTF. The CDR3 nucleotides are TGCGCCAGCAGCTTGGCCGCAGGGAGGAACTATGGCTACACCTTC. The chain combines TRBV5-1 with TRBJ1-2, with a weak D call TRBD1 (5 bases). Germline V CDR1 and CDR2: SGHRS, YFSETQ. Trimming stripped 0 bases from V and 2 bases from J, with 11 bases between. The CDR3 is made up of 15 amino acids.

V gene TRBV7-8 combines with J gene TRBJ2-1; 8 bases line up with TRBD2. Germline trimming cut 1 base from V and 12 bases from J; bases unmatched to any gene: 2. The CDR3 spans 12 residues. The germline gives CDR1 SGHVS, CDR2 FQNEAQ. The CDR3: CASSLEGTRQFF. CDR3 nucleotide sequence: TGTGCCAGCAGCTTAGAGGGGACTAGGCAGTTCTTC.

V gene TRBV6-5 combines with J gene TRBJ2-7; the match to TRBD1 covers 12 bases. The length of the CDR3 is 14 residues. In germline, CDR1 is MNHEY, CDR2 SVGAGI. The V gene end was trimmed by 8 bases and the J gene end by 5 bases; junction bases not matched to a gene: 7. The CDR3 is CASSRDRGLHEQYF. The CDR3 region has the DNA TGTGCCAGCTCCCGGGACAGGGGGCTCCACGAGCAGTACTTC.

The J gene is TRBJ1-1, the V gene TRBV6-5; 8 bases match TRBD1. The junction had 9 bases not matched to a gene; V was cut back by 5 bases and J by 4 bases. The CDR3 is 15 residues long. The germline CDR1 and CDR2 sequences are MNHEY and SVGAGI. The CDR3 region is CASSLQGAAGTEAFF. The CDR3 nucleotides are TGTGCCAGCAGTCTCCAGGGGGCGGCTGGCACTGAAGCTTTCTTT.

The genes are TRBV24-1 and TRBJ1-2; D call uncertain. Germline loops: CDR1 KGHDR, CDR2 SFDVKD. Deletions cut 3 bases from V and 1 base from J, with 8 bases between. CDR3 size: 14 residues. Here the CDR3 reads CATSDIRINYGYTF. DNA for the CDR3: TGTGCCACCAGTGATATCAGAATTAACTATGGCTACACCTTC.